This passage covers 32 T cell receptor beta chains from one sample sequenced in a study of blood T cell repertoires in COVID-19 (dated by TCRdb to about 2020). To prepare the library, the immunoSEQ multiplex PCR assay was applied. TCRdb mirrors the immuneACCESS table, restricted to in-frame sequences. Some clones are absent from its copies; in checked studies, under half trace to an unresolved V gene, and the reason for the others is unknown. In this sample the table shows around 200,000 clones, 84% of which occur a single time. Jointly, the top ten make up approximately 2.4% of the sample. The sample comprised peripheral blood. The receptors shown here come from a human donor with acute or convalescent COVID-19. The donor label of this sample is uncertain.

The chain recombines TRBV5-1 with TRBJ2-1; 12 bases align to TRBD1. Unmatched junction bases numbered 7, after V lost 6 bases and J lost 6 bases. Germline CDR1 reads SGHRS; CDR2 reads YFSETQ. The CDR3 consists of 15 residues. CDR3 DNA sequence: TGCGCCAGCAATACGGGACAGGGGGCGGTCAATGAGCAGTTCTTC. It translates to CASNTGQGAVNEQFF.

This clone was seen just once. The chain links TRBV5-1 to TRBJ1-2, with 7 nucleotides matching TRBD1. CDR3 length: 14 amino acids. CDR1 is SGHRS and CDR2 is YFSETQ in the germline V gene. With 0 bases clipped from V and 8 bases from J, the junction kept 7 bases outside the gene matches. For the CDR3, the DNA is TGCGCCAGCAGCTTGGCCGAGACAGGGTACGGCTACACCTTC. It is translated as CASSLAETGYGYTF.

This rearrangement joins TRBV15 to TRBJ1-6; D is possibly TRBD1 (5 bases). The CDR3 spans 14 residues. Germline lookup yields CDR1 LNHNV and CDR2 YYDKDF (reference sequence). Trimming pared 2 bases from V and 12 bases from J, leaving 14 bases between. Here the CDR3 reads CATSRTTGLEPLHF. CDR3 DNA: TGTGCCACCAGCAGAACAACAGGTTTGGAACCCCTCCACTTT.

The chain combines TRBV2 with TRBJ1-2; 10 positions match TRBD1. The V gene end was trimmed by 6 bases and the J gene end by 6 bases; junction bases not matched to a gene: 7. This CDR3 has 14 residues. From germline, CDR1 is SNHLY and CDR2 FYNNEI. Here the CDR3 reads CASRPDRGKDGYTF. The CDR3 DNA reads TGTGCCAGCAGACCGGACAGGGGGAAAGATGGCTACACCTTC.

V usage is TRBV7-2 and J usage is TRBJ2-7; 9 bases are a match to TRBD2. CDR3 length: 14 amino acids. The V segment lost 4 bases and the J segment 2 bases; nucleotides outside the gene matches: 3. Germline V gives CDR1 SGHTA, CDR2 FQGNSA. CDR3 nucleotide sequence: TGTGCCAGCAGCTCGACTAGCGGCGCCTACGAGCAGTACTTC. It encodes CASSSTSGAYEQYF.

The rearrangement uses TRBV5-6 and TRBJ2-1; 10 bases line up with TRBD1. The CDR3 runs 17 residues. Unmatched junction bases numbered 8, after V lost 3 bases and J lost 2 bases. Looked up from germline, CDR1 is SGHDT and CDR2 is YYEEEE. The CDR3 loop is CASSSDLDRGTYNEQFF. The CDR3 DNA reads as TGTGCCAGCAGCTCCGACCTGGACAGGGGGACCTACAATGAGCAGTTCTTC. Drawing the rest from reference TRBV5-6 and TRBJ2-1, the complete variable domain is DAGVTQSPTHLIKTRGQQVTLRCSPKSGHDTVSWYQQALGQGPQFIFQYYEEEERQRGNFPDRFSGHQFPNYSSELNVNALLLGDSALYLCASSSDLDRGTYNEQFFGPGTRLTVL.

This chain joins TRBV28 and TRBJ2-3, with 9 positions matching TRBD2. V shed 6 bases, J shed 5 bases, and the junction held 9 bases outside the gene matches. This CDR3 spans 15 amino acids. Germline-derived CDR1 and CDR2 are MDHEN and SYDVKM. CDR3 sequence: CASSRSGRKGDTQYF. CDR3 DNA: TGTGCCAGCAGCCGTAGCGGGAGAAAGGGAGATACGCAGTATTTT.

This chain joins TRBV14 and TRBJ1-1; a possible D gene is TRBD1 (6 bases). From germline, CDR1 is SGHDN and CDR2 FVKESK. V was shortened by 0 bases and J by 5 bases, with 19 bases between the two germline ends. CDR3 length: 17 residues. CDR3 DNA sequence: TGTGCCAGCAGCCAAGATAGGAACAGGGATCGGTTGACTGAAGCTTTCTTT. It encodes CASSQDRNRDRLTEAFF. The variable domain in full, with the rest retrieved from reference TRBV14 and TRBJ1-1, is EAGVTQFPSHSVIEKGQTVTLRCDPISGHDNLYWYRRVMGKEIKFLLHFVKESKQDESGMPNNRFLAERTGGTYSTLKVQPAELEDSGVYFCASSQDRNRDRLTEAFFGQGTRLTVV.

The CDR3 is CASSPAGGTKFF. The CDR3 nucleotides read TGTGCCAGCAGCCCGGCGGGCGGTACAAAATTCTTT. V is TRBV7-3 and J is TRBJ1-1, with D uncertain. This CDR3 has 12 amino acids. Between the trimmed V and J ends, which lost 5 bases and 14 bases, there was a span of 18 bases. Germline loops: CDR1 SGHTA, CDR2 FQGTGA. Together with reference TRBV7-3 and TRBJ1-1, the CDR3 gives the full variable domain: GAGVSQTPSNKVTEKGKYVELRCDPISGHTALYWYRQSLGQGPEFLIYFQGTGAADDSGLPNDRFFAVRPEGSVSTLKIQRTERGDSAVYLCASSPAGGTKFFGQGTRLTVV.

This chain connects TRBV6-5 to TRBJ2-3, with 7 bases matching TRBD1. J lost 2 bases, V lost 6 bases, and 5 bases had no gene match. Germline loops: CDR1 MNHEY, CDR2 SVGAGI. The CDR3 spans 14 residues. CDR3 coding DNA: TGTGCCAGCAGGCCGGGGACAGCCACAGATACGCAGTATTTT. Its protein is CASRPGTATDTQYF.

This clone has only one observation. CDR3 loop: CASSLGPVGAEAFF. DNA for the CDR3: TGTGCCAGCAGCCTCGGACCGGTCGGGGCTGAAGCTTTCTTT. This sequence joins TRBV7-3 and TRBJ1-1; D unclear. The germline gives CDR1 SGHTA, CDR2 FQGTGA. The CDR3 length is 14 residues. V gave up 5 bases and J gave up 6 bases, with 16 bases separating them.

The genes are TRBV27 and TRBJ1-2, with 8 bases that match TRBD1. The V segment lost 6 bases and the J segment 6 bases; nucleotides outside the gene matches: 9. CDR1 and CDR2 (germline): MNHEY, SMNVEV (reference sequence). The CDR3 spans 14 residues. The CDR3 sequence is CASRVTDRVDGYTF. The CDR3 DNA reads TGTGCCAGCAGAGTGACGGACAGGGTGGATGGCTACACCTTC.

The rearrangement joins TRBV29-1 to TRBJ2-6; 9 nucleotides agree with TRBD2. CDR1 is SQVTM, CDR2 ANQGSEA, per germline. This CDR3 has 17 residues. With 4 bases clipped from V and 0 bases from J, the junction kept 7 bases outside the gene matches. The CDR3 DNA follows: TGCAGCGTTGGCCCGCTAGCGGGATCCTCTGGGGCCAACGTCCTGACTTTC. It specifies CSVGPLAGSSGANVLTF.

This chain links TRBV7-3 with TRBJ2-1, with D perhaps matching TRBD1 (6 bases). Looked up from germline, CDR1 is SGHTA and CDR2 is FQGTGA. Trimming removed 6 bases at V and 1 base at J, with 13 bases between. This CDR3 spans 15 amino acids. The CDR3 loop reads CASRSQGSSYNEQFF. The DNA of the CDR3 is TGTGCCAGCAGATCCCAGGGGTCATCCTACAATGAGCAGTTCTTC.

J is TRBJ1-1 and V is TRBV27; D is uncertain. The germline V and J ends were trimmed by 3 bases and 4 bases, with 12 bases remaining between them. The CDR3 covers 14 residues. CDR1 and CDR2 (germline): MNHEY, SMNVEV (reference sequence). The CDR3 sequence is CASSFRGSFTEAFF. CDR3 sequence (DNA): TGTGCCAGCAGTTTCCGGGGATCATTCACTGAAGCTTTCTTT.

This clone was detected only a few times. The rearrangement joins TRBV5-1 to TRBJ1-1, with D tentatively TRBD1 (5 bases). V lost 2 bases, J lost 1 base, and 6 bases lay in between. This CDR3 is built from 13 residues. Germline loops: CDR1 SGHRS, CDR2 YFSETQ. The CDR3 nucleotides read TGCGCCAGCAGCTTCCAGGGGAACACTGAAGCTTTCTTT. This encodes CASSFQGNTEAFF.

The rearrangement uses TRBV30 and TRBJ1-1, with TRBD1 as a possible D gene (6 bases). Looked up from germline, CDR1 is GTSNPN and CDR2 is SVGIG (reference sequence). This CDR3 region has 14 residues. Trimming pared 4 bases from V and 4 bases from J, leaving 16 bases between. CDR3 loop: CAWTRDIRGTEAFF. CDR3 sequence (DNA): TGTGCCTGGACCCGGGACATCCGGGGCACTGAAGCTTTCTTT.

The rearrangement links TRBV10-1 to TRBJ2-2, with 12 nucleotides matching TRBD2. With 5 bases clipped from V and 6 bases from J, the junction kept 4 bases outside the gene matches. In germline, CDR1 is WNHNN, CDR2 SYGVQD (reference sequence). This CDR3 is built from 15 residues. In DNA form, the CDR3 reads TGCGCCAGCAGTCTGACTAGCGGGAGCTCCGGGGAGCTGTTTTTT. Protein sequence: CASSLTSGSSGELFF.

The chain carries TRBV28 and TRBJ1-1; no clear D. The length of the CDR3 is 16 residues. CDR1 is MDHEN, CDR2 SYDVKM, per germline. V shed 6 bases and J shed 4 bases, with 21 bases lying between them. CDR3: CASSSGREDSGTEAFF. The CDR3 DNA follows: TGTGCCAGCAGCTCGGGGAGGGAGGATTCGGGCACTGAAGCTTTCTTT.

V and J are TRBV24-1 and TRBJ2-1; D unresolved. The CDR3 runs to 13 residues. Trimming cost V 5 bases and J 7 bases, with 11 bases left between them. The V gene's germline CDR1 is KGHDR and CDR2 SFDVKD. The chain's CDR3 is CATSVYSQNEQFF. CDR3 nucleotide sequence: TGTGCCACCAGTGTATACTCCCAAAATGAGCAGTTCTTC.

This chain uses TRBV7-2 with TRBJ1-5; 9 positions agree with TRBD1. Germline V lookup: CDR1 SGHTA, CDR2 FQGNSA. With 5 bases clipped from V and 7 bases from J, the junction kept 6 bases outside the gene matches. The CDR3 is 14 residues long. CDR3 amino acids: CASSPGTGRQPQHF. The DNA for the CDR3 is TGTGCCAGCAGCCCCGGGACAGGGAGACAGCCCCAGCATTTT.

The table lists this clone with a few counts. This chain links TRBV6-1 with TRBJ1-5; D might be TRBD1 (6 bases). Trimming shortened V by 0 bases and J by 7 bases, and 19 bases separated the two germline ends. The length of the CDR3 is 17 residues. Germline assignment: CDR1 MNHNS and CDR2 SASEGT. CDR3 in DNA: TGTGCCAGCAGTGAAGCGCTCGGGGGGCTACTGGCGCAGCCCCAGCATTTT. Its protein is CASSEALGGLLAQPQHF.

The J gene is TRBJ2-5, the V gene TRBV3-1 (or the pseudogene TRBV3-2), with TRBD2 identical over 13 bases. J gave up 9 bases and V 4 bases, and 5 bases lay outside the gene matches. The germline V gene encodes CDR1 LGHDT and CDR2 YNNKEL (reference sequence). The CDR3 length is 14 residues. The CDR3 here is CASSPGLAGWAQYF. The CDR3 DNA sequence: TGTGCCAGCAGCCCGGGACTAGCGGGATGGGCCCAGTACTTC.

The V call is TRBV15, the J call TRBJ1-3; 7 bases are shared with TRBD1. CDR1 is LNHNV and CDR2 is YYDKDF in the germline V gene (reference sequence). The ends lost 0 bases at V and 3 bases at J; junction bases unmatched: 5. The CDR3 has 16 amino acids. CDR3 nucleotides: TGTGCCACCAGCAGAGATAGACAGGGTGGTGGAAACACCATATATTTT. As protein: CATSRDRQGGGNTIYF.

The V gene is TRBV5-1, the J gene TRBJ2-3; 10 bases map to TRBD1. The V segment lost 0 bases and the J segment 5 bases; nucleotides outside the gene matches: 3. This CDR3 comprises 15 residues. CDR1 and CDR2 from the germline V gene are SGHRS and YFSETQ. This CDR3 is CASSLGQGAIDTQYF. CDR3 coding DNA: TGCGCCAGCAGCTTGGGACAGGGGGCAATAGATACGCAGTATTTT.

The chain uses TRBV6-6 and TRBJ1-5; D is possibly TRBD1 (5 bases). The CDR3 extends over 16 amino acids. Looked up from germline, CDR1 is MNHNY and CDR2 is SVGAGI (reference sequence). V was clipped by 6 bases and J by 0 bases, with 15 bases between them. In DNA form, the CDR3 reads TGTGCCAGCAGAATCGGGACTCCAAATAGCAATCAGCCCCAGCATTTT. It translates to CASRIGTPNSNQPQHF.

V is TRBV7-9 and J is TRBJ1-5; 10 bases are a match to TRBD1. V lost 5 bases, J lost 2 bases, and 9 bases stayed unmatched. This CDR3 is 17 amino acids long. The germline CDR1 and CDR2 sequences are SEHNR and FQNEAQ (reference sequence). This chain's CDR3 is CASSPLTGGLGNQPQHF. Written as DNA, the CDR3 is TGTGCCAGCAGCCCACTGACAGGGGGCCTCGGCAATCAGCCCCAGCATTTT.

This rearrangement joins TRBV7-2 to TRBJ1-5, with 9 bases matching TRBD1. The length of the CDR3 is 14 residues. The trim removed 3 bases at V and 4 bases at J, leaving 1 base unmatched. Germline V lookup: CDR1 SGHTA, CDR2 FQGNSA. DNA of the CDR3: TGTGCCAGCAGCTTTGGGACAGGGAATCAGCCCCAGCATTTT. Translation gives CASSFGTGNQPQHF.

This clone was detected only once. The chain couples TRBV5-6 to TRBJ2-5; 7 nucleotides match TRBD1. Trimming took 4 bases from V and 0 from J; bases not matched to a gene: 9. Per germline, CDR1 SGHDT and CDR2 YYEEEE. The CDR3 covers 16 residues. In DNA, the CDR3 is TGTGCCAGCAGCCTGGGCGCGACAGGGTACCAAGAGACCCAGTACTTC. Encoded protein: CASSLGATGYQETQYF.

The chain couples TRBV19 to TRBJ1-5; D gene ambiguous. The germline V gene has CDR1 LNHDA and CDR2 SQIVND (reference sequence). Trimming removed 3 bases at V and 10 bases at J, with 13 bases between. The CDR3 contains 13 residues. The CDR3 coding sequence is TGTGCCAGTAGTATTGACCGGATGGGCCCCCAGCATTTT. It translates to CASSIDRMGPQHF.

V is TRBV5-4 and J is TRBJ2-5, with TRBD1 matching over 8 bases. This CDR3 contains 14 residues. Germline V gene sequence: CDR1 SGHNT, CDR2 YYREEE (reference sequence). V lost 0 bases to trimming and J lost 4 bases; unmatched junction nucleotides: 2. As DNA, the CDR3 is TGTGCCAGCAGCTTGGTGACAGGGGTAGAGACCCAGTACTTC. It codes for CASSLVTGVETQYF.

This clone turned up a few times. This chain links TRBV6-5 with TRBJ1-6, with TRBD1 matching over 7 bases. This CDR3 is built from 14 residues. Germline lookup yields CDR1 MNHEY and CDR2 SVGAGI. The V segment lost 4 bases and the J segment 10 bases; nucleotides outside the gene matches: 7. DNA for the CDR3: TGTGCCAGCAGTTCTCCGGGACAGAGCTCACCCCTCCACTTT. It is translated as CASSSPGQSSPLHF.